The 24 T cell receptor beta chains below were found in one sample sequenced in a study of cytomegalovirus exposure and HLA in healthy donors. PCR was performed using 60 Vbeta and 13 Jbeta primers. The table came from immunoSEQ multiplex PCR; TCRdb's copy has only in-frame clones and leaves some out. In the table there are about 160,000 clones, about two thirds of which are singletons. Specimen: PBMCs. All receptors come from a woman younger than 30 in good health and CMV-seronegative.

This clone was detected once. The rearrangement uses TRBV7-6 and TRBJ2-1; TRBD1 aligns across 10 bases. CDR1 is SGHVS and CDR2 is FNYEAQ in the germline V gene. The V and J ends lost 5 bases and 3 bases, in that order; junction bases with no gene match: 4. The CDR3 length is 15 residues. The CDR3 DNA sequence: TGTGCCAGCAGCAGGGACAGGGGACTCTACAATGAGCAGTTCTTC. Translated: CASSRDRGLYNEQFF.

V usage is TRBV11-2 and J usage is TRBJ2-5; 10 positions match TRBD2. The V and J ends lost 4 bases and 4 bases, in that order; junction bases with no gene match: 3. The CDR3 extends over 14 amino acids. Germline V gene sequence: CDR1 SGHAT, CDR2 FQNNGV. The CDR3 nucleotides are TGTGCCAGCAGCTCCGGGACTAGCGTAGAGACCCAGTACTTC. This translates into CASSSGTSVETQYF. The complete variable domain, with remaining parts taken from reference TRBV11-2 and TRBJ2-5, reads EAGVAQSPRYKIIEKRQSVAFWCNPISGHATLYWYQQILGQGPKLLIQFQNNGVVDDSQLPKDRFSAERLKGVDSTLKIQPAKLEDSAVYLCASSSGTSVETQYFGPGTRLLVL.

Only a few counts were recorded for this clone. The genes are TRBV18 and TRBJ2-2, with 7 bases matching TRBD1. V shed 3 bases, J shed 5 bases, and the junction held 6 bases outside the gene matches. The CDR3 is made up of 15 amino acids. CDR1 and CDR2 from the germline V gene are KGHSH and LQKENI. Written as DNA, the CDR3 is TGTGCCAGCTCACCGGGGGACAGACAAACCGGGGAGCTGTTTTTT. Protein: CASSPGDRQTGELFF.

V is TRBV10-3 and J is TRBJ1-6, with D maybe TRBD1 (5 bases). The CDR3 is made up of 14 amino acids. Per germline, CDR1 ENHRY and CDR2 SYGVKD. Between the trimmed V and J ends, which lost 6 bases and 6 bases, there was a span of 12 bases. The CDR3 sequence: CAISRQLPNSPLHF. CDR3 nucleotides: TGTGCCATCAGCCGACAGCTCCCTAATTCACCCCTCCACTTT.

The V gene is TRBV19, the J gene TRBJ1-2; a weak D match, TRBD1 (6 bases). CDR1 LNHDA and CDR2 SQIVND come from the germline V gene (reference sequence). The CDR3 extends over 14 amino acids. Between the trimmed V and J ends, which lost 7 bases and 3 bases, there was a span of 15 bases. This CDR3 reads CASTDRQEHYGYTF. The CDR3 DNA is TGTGCCAGTACCGACAGACAGGAACACTATGGCTACACCTTC.

This clone was seen a few times. This rearrangement joins TRBV5-5 to TRBJ2-2; 11 positions agree with TRBD2. After removal of 4 bases from V and 6 bases from J, the junction contained 5 bases not matched to a gene. Germline V CDR1 and CDR2: SGHKS, YYEKEE (reference sequence). The CDR3 has 15 amino acids. The CDR3 spells CASSQDSGGAGELFF. CDR3 bases: TGTGCCAGCAGCCAAGATAGCGGGGGGGCCGGGGAGCTGTTTTTT.

V and J are TRBV5-6 and TRBJ1-3; tentative D call: TRBD1 (6 bases). Germline lookup yields CDR1 SGHDT and CDR2 YYEEEE. V was trimmed by 4 bases and J by 0 bases, leaving 17 bases between them. CDR3 size: 17 residues. CDR3 nucleotides: TGTGCCAGCAGCCGCCCCAGGGGACAAAGCTCTGGAAACACCATATATTTT. Amino acid sequence: CASSRPRGQSSGNTIYF. Full variable domain (remainder filled in from reference TRBV5-6 and TRBJ1-3): DAGVTQSPTHLIKTRGQQVTLRCSPKSGHDTVSWYQQALGQGPQFIFQYYEEEERQRGNFPDRFSGHQFPNYSSELNVNALLLGDSALYLCASSRPRGQSSGNTIYFGEGSWLTVV.

This clone was detected a few times. The chain employs TRBV7-2 and TRBJ1-5; D remains unclear. Trimming left V 5 bases short and J 0 bases short, with 5 bases between. The CDR3 extends over 13 amino acids. Germline V lookup: CDR1 SGHTA, CDR2 FQGNSA. The CDR3: CASSPNSNQPQHF. Here the CDR3 DNA reads TGTGCCAGCAGCCCTAATAGCAATCAGCCCCAGCATTTT.

As concerns this clone: Other DNA variants within this sample encode the same CDR3. The chain is built from TRBV28 and TRBJ2-6; tentatively, D is TRBD1 (6 bases). V was cut by 5 bases and J by 4 bases, with 12 bases left in between. The CDR3 is made up of 15 amino acids. Germline CDR1 MDHEN, CDR2 SYDVKM. The DNA of the CDR3 is TGTGCCAGCAGTCCCAGGGGTGCGGGGGCCAACGTCCTGACTTTC. This codes for CASSPRGAGANVLTF.

This clone showed up just a few times. This rearrangement joins TRBV6-1 to TRBJ1-5; D gene ambiguous. The V end lost 1 base, the J end lost 1 base, and 5 bases lay between the germline ends. Per germline, CDR1 MNHNS and CDR2 SASEGT. This CDR3 is built from 14 residues. CDR3 residues: CASSEVKSNQPQHF. DNA of the CDR3: TGTGCCAGCAGTGAAGTAAAAAGCAATCAGCCCCAGCATTTT.

This chain joins TRBV25-1 and TRBJ2-6; no reliable D call. CDR3 length: 12 amino acids. Germline CDR1 MGHDK, CDR2 SYGVNS. V lost 10 bases, J lost 0 bases, and 4 bases lay in between. The CDR3 here is CAINSGANVLTF. CDR3 nucleotide sequence: TGTGCCATTAACTCTGGGGCCAACGTCCTGACTTTC.

This clone was detected only a few times. J is TRBJ1-1 and V is TRBV10-3, with D tentatively TRBD1 (5 bases). Germline CDR1 and CDR2: ENHRY and SYGVKD. V dropped 7 bases and J dropped 2 bases, with 14 bases sitting between them. The CDR3 consists of 14 residues. For the CDR3, the DNA is TGTGCCATCAACAGGAATCAGGGAAACACTGAAGCTTTCTTT. Translated: CAINRNQGNTEAFF.

V and J are TRBV4-1 and TRBJ2-3; 8 bases align to TRBD2. CDR3 length: 17 amino acids. Germline V gives CDR1 MGHRA, CDR2 YSYEKL. V was pared by 0 bases and J by 1 base, with 6 bases of the junction left unmatched. In nucleotides, the CDR3 is TGCGCCAGCAGCCAAGACGGACTAGCTGTTGGCACAGATACGCAGTATTTT. Its translation is CASSQDGLAVGTDTQYF.

The chain has TRBV5-1 and TRBJ2-5, with 7 positions matching TRBD1. The V and J ends lost 1 base and 5 bases, in that order; junction bases with no gene match: 14. The CDR3 is 17 amino acids. Germline CDR1 SGHRS, CDR2 YFSETQ. CDR3 DNA sequence: TGCGCCAGCAGCTTGTACCCACCGACAGGGACGGGCGAGACCCAGTACTTC. Residues: CASSLYPPTGTGETQYF.

On this clone: One end of the junction does not line up with germline, which may come from a read error. This chain connects TRBV7-6 to TRBJ2-3; D possibly corresponds to TRBD1 (5 bases). The CDR3 is made up of 14 amino acids. Germline lookup yields CDR1 SGHVS and CDR2 FNYEAQ. The CDR3 DNA is TGTGCCAGCGGGGCGGACGCACGCACGGATACGCAGTATTTT. Its translation is CASGADARTDTQYF. Using reference TRBV7-6 and TRBJ2-3 for the parts outside the CDR3, the full variable domain is GAGVSQSPRYKVTKRGQDVALRCDPISGHVSLYWYRQALGQGPEFLTYFNYEAQQDKSGLPNDRFSAERPEGSISTLTIQRTEQRDSAMYRCASGADARTDTQYFGPGTRLTVL.

The CDR3 nucleotides read TGTGCCAGCAGCTTTTTTAAACAGGGGGGCTACGAGCAGTACTTC. Translated, it gives CASSFFKQGGYEQYF. This sequence joins TRBV7-9 and TRBJ2-7; TRBD1 aligns across 8 bases. CDR1 and CDR2 (germline): SEHNR, FQNEAQ (reference sequence). The junction had 7 bases not matched to a gene; V was cut back by 3 bases and J by 3 bases. This CDR3 contains 15 residues.

V is TRBV19 and J is TRBJ1-1, with D possibly TRBD1 on 6 matching bases. The CDR3 totals 14 residues. Between the trimmed V and J ends, which lost 8 bases and 1 base, there was a span of 14 bases. CDR1 and CDR2 (germline): LNHDA, SQIVND (reference sequence). The CDR3 region has the DNA TGTGCCAGTCGGGGGGGACATGGGAACACTGAAGCTTTCTTT. Translated: CASRGGHGNTEAFF.

V is TRBV14 and J is TRBJ1-2, with 7 bases identical to TRBD1. Per the germline V gene, CDR1 is SGHDN and CDR2 is FVKESK. The V gene end was trimmed by 5 bases and the J gene end by 4 bases; junction bases not matched to a gene: 7. There are 14 residues in the CDR3. CDR3 protein: CASSRDSPPYGYTF. DNA for the CDR3: TGTGCCAGCAGCAGGGACAGCCCACCCTATGGCTACACCTTC.

The J gene is TRBJ2-3, the V gene TRBV7-9; TRBD2 is a possible D gene (5 bases). CDR1 and CDR2 (germline): SEHNR, FQNEAQ (reference sequence). V was pared by 5 bases and J by 5 bases, with 14 bases between. The CDR3 is 14 amino acids. The CDR3 DNA sequence: TGTGCCAGCAGCCCCCGAAGCGGCGGAGATACGCAGTATTTT. Protein: CASSPRSGGDTQYF.

V usage is TRBV7-8 and J usage is TRBJ2-3; 9 positions agree with TRBD1. J was trimmed by 6 bases and V by 5 bases; bases with no gene match: 0. Germline CDR1 reads SGHVS; CDR2 reads FQNEAQ. The CDR3 is 12 residues long. This CDR3 is CASSDRGDTQYF. CDR3 DNA sequence: TGTGCCAGCAGCGACAGGGGGGATACGCAGTATTTT.

This clone has more than one count but fewer than ten. The J gene is TRBJ2-3, the V gene TRBV5-1; 8 nucleotides agree with TRBD1. In germline, CDR1 is SGHRS, CDR2 YFSETQ. This CDR3 has 15 residues. The trim removed 2 bases at V and 5 bases at J, leaving 7 bases unmatched. The CDR3 here is CASSFGQGAGDTQYF. DNA of the CDR3: TGCGCCAGCAGCTTCGGTCAGGGGGCTGGAGATACGCAGTATTTT.

To note about this clone: At one boundary the junction diverges from the germline segment, which might be a read error. The gene calls are TRBV27 and TRBJ2-1, with 8 bases identical to TRBD2. Germline values: CDR1 MNHEY, CDR2 SMNVEV (reference sequence). The CDR3 is 13 residues long. The CDR3 here is CASSLSGSTMGIF. The CDR3 DNA reads TGTGCCAGCAGTTTAAGCGGGAGCACTATGGGGATCTTC.

This chain uses TRBV9 with TRBJ2-2, with a possible D match to TRBD2 (5 bases). The CDR3 consists of 12 residues. Germline CDR1 SGDLS, CDR2 YYNGEE. Trimming removed 0 bases from V and 8 bases from J, with 5 bases in between. CDR3 region: CASSVGEGELFF. For the CDR3, the DNA is TGTGCCAGCAGCGTAGGGGAGGGGGAGCTGTTTTTT.

This clone was observed a few times. The gene calls are TRBV30 and TRBJ1-6, with TRBD1 matching over 11 bases. The CDR3 is 16 residues long. The germline CDR1 and CDR2 sequences are GTSNPN and SVGIG (reference sequence). Trimming took 2 bases from V and 9 from J; bases not matched to a gene: 9. DNA of the CDR3: TGTGCCTGGAGTCTAGCGGGCGGGACAGGGGGTTCACCCCTCCACTTT. This translates into CAWSLAGGTGGSPLHF.